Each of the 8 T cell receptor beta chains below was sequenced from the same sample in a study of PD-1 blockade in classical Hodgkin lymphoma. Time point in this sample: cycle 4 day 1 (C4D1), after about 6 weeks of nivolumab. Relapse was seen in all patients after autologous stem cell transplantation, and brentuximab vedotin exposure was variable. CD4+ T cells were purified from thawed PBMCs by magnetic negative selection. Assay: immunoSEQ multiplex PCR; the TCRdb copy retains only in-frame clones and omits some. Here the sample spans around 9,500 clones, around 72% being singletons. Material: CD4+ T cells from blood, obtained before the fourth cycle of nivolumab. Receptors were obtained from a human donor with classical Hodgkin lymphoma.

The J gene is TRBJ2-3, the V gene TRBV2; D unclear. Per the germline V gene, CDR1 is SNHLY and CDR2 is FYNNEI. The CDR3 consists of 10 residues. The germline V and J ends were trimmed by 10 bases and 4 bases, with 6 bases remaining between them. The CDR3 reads CATTSDTQYF. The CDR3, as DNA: TGTGCCACGACATCAGATACGCAGTATTTT.

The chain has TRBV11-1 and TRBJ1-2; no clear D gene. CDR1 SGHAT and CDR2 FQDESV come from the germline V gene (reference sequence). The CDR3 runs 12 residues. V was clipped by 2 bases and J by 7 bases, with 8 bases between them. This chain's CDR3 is CASSLTGVGYTF. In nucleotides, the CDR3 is TGTGCCAGCAGCTTAACCGGGGTTGGCTACACCTTC.

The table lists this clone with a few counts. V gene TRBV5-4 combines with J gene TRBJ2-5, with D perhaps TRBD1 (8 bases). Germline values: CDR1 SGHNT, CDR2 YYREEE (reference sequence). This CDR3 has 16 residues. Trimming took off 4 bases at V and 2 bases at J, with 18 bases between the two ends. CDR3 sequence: CASSPRTGRGQETQYF. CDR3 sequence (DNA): TGTGCCAGCAGCCCTCGGACAGGGCGGGGGCAAGAGACCCAGTACTTC.

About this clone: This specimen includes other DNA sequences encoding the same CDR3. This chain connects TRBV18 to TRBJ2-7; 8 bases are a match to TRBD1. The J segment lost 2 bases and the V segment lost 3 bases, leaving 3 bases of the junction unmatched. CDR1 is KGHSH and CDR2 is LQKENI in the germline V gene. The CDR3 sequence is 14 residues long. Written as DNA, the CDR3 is TGTGCCAGCTCACCCCGACAGGGGACCTACGAGCAGTACGTC. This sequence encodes CASSPRQGTYEQYV.

CDR3 in amino acids: CASSWGSLFNQPQHF. CDR3 coding DNA: TGTGCCAGCAGTTGGGGCTCCTTGTTCAATCAGCCCCAGCATTTT. This chain connects TRBV28 to TRBJ1-5; TRBD1 is a possible D gene (5 bases). Deletions cut 4 bases from V and 3 bases from J, with 13 bases between. CDR1 and CDR2 (germline): MDHEN, SYDVKM. The CDR3 consists of 15 residues. The whole variable domain, remainder taken from reference TRBV28 and TRBJ1-5, is DVKVTQSSRYLVKRTGEKVFLECVQDMDHENMFWYRQDPGLGLRLIYFSYDVKMKEKGDIPEGYSVSREKKERFSLILESASTNQTSMYLCASSWGSLFNQPQHFGDGTRLSIL.

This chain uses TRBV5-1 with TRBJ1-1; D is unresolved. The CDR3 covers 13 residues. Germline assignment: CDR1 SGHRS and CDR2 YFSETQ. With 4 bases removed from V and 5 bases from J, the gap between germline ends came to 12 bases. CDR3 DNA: TGCGCCAGCAGCGAGGACCTGGGAACTGAAGCTTTCTTT. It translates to CASSEDLGTEAFF.

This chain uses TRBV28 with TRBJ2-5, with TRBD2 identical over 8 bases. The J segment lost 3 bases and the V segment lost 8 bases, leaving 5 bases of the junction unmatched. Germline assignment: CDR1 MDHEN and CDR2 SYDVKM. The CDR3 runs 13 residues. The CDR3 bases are TGTGCCAGCGTAATAGCGGGGAAAGAGACCCAGTACTTC. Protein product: CASVIAGKETQYF.

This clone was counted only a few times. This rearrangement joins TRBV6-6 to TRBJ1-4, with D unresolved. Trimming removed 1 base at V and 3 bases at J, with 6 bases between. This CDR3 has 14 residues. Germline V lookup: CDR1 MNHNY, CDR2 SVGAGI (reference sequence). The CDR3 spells CASSYWQANEKLFF. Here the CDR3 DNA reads TGTGCCAGCAGTTACTGGCAGGCTAATGAAAAACTGTTTTTT.